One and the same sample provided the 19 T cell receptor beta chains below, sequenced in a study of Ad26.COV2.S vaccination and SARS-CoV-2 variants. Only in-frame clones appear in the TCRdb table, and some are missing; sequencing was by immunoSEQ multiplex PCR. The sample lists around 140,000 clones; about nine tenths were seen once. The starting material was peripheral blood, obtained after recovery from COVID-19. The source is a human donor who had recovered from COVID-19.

CDR3 sequence: CATRQSAYSGNTIYF. The CDR3 DNA sequence: TGTGCCACTCGACAGTCTGCGTATTCTGGAAACACCATATATTTT. This sequence joins TRBV6-5 and TRBJ1-3; perhaps TRBD1 as D (5 bases). The CDR3 is 15 residues long. V was trimmed by 10 bases and J by 1 base, leaving 17 bases between them. Germline CDR1 MNHEY, CDR2 SVGAGI.

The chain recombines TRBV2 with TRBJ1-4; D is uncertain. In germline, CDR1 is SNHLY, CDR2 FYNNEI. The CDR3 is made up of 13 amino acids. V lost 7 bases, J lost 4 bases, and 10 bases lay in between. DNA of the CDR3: TGTGCCAGCATTTTAAGAAATAATGAAAAACTGTTTTTT. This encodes CASILRNNEKLFF.

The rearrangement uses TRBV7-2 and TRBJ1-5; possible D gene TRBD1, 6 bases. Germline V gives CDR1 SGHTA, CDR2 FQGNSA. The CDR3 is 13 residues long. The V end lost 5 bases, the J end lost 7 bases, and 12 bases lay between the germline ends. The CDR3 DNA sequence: TGTGCCAGCAGCCTTGGGACACGACAGCCCCAGCATTTT. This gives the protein CASSLGTRQPQHF.

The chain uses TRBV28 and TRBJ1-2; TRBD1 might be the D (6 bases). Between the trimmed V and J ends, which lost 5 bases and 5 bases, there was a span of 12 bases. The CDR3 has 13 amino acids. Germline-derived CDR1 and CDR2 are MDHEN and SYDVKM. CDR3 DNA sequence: TGTGCCAGCAGTAAACAGGGTCGGTATGGCTACACCTTC. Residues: CASSKQGRYGYTF.

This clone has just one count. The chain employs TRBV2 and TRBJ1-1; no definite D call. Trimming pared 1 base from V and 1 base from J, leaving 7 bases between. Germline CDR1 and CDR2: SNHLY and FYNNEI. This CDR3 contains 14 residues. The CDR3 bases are TGTGCCAGCAGTGAAGGTGGTACGAACACTGAAGCTTTCTTT. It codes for CASSEGGTNTEAFF. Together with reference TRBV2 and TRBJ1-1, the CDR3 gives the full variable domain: EPEVTQTPSHQVTQMGQEVILRCVPISNHLYFYWYRQILGQKVEFLVSFYNNEISEKSEIFDDQFSVERPDGSNFTLKIRSTKLEDSAMYFCASSEGGTNTEAFFGQGTRLTVV.

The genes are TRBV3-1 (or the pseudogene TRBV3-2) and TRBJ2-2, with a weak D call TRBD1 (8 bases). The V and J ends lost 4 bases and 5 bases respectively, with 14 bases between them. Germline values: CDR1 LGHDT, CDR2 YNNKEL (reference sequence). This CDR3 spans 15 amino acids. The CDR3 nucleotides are TGTGCCAGCAGCCGAGGACAGGGAGGGACCGGGGAGCTGTTTTTT. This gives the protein CASSRGQGGTGELFF.

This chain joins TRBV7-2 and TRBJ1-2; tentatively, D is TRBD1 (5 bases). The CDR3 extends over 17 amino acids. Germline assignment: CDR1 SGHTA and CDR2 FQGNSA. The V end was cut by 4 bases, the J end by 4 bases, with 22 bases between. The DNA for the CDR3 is TGTGCCAGCAGCTCAAAGATGACAGCCCGATCTGTCTATGGCTACACCTTC. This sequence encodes CASSSKMTARSVYGYTF.

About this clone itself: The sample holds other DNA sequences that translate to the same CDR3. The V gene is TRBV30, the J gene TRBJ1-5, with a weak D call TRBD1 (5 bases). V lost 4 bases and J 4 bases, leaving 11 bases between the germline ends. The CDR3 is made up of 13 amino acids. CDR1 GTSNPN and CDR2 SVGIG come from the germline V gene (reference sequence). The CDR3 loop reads CAWTPGGNQPQHF. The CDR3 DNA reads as TGTGCCTGGACCCCTGGGGGAAATCAGCCCCAGCATTTT. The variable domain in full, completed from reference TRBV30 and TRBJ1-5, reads SQTIHQWPATLVQPVGSPLSLECTVEGTSNPNLYWYRQAAGRGLQLLFYSVGIGQISSEVPQNLSASRPQDRQFILSSKKLLLSDSGFYLCAWTPGGNQPQHFGDGTRLSIL.

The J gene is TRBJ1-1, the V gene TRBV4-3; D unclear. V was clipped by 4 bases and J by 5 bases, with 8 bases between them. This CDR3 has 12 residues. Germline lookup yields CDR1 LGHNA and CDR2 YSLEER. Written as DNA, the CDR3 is TGCGCCAGCAGCCCCTCGGGAACTGAAGCTTTCTTT. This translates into CASSPSGTEAFF.

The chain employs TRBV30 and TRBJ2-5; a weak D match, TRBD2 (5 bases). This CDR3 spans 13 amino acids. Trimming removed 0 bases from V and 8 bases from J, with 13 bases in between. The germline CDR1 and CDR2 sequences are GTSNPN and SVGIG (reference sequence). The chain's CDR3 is CAWSVFTSGTQYF. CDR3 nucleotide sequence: TGTGCCTGGAGTGTATTTACCTCGGGAACCCAGTACTTC.

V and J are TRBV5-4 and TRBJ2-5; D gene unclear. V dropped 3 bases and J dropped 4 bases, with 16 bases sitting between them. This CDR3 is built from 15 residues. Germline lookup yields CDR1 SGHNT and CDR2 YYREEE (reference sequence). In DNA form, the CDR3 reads TGTGCCAGCAGCTCCCCGGGCCAAACGGGAGAGACCCAGTACTTC. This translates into CASSSPGQTGETQYF.

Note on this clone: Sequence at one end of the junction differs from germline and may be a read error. CDR3 in DNA: TGTGCCAGCAGCTTAGGGGGACAGGCTGGGAATTTT. Translation gives CASSLGGQAGNF. The chain combines TRBV7-9 with TRBJ2-2; TRBD1 aligns across 8 bases. Germline CDR1 reads SEHNR; CDR2 reads FQNEAQ (reference sequence). The CDR3 is 12 residues long. The full variable domain, completed using reference TRBV7-9 and TRBJ2-2, is DTGVSQNPRHKITKRGQNVTFRCDPISEHNRLYWYRQTLGQGPEFLTYFQNEAQLEKSRLLSDRFSAERPKGSFSTLEIQRTEQGDSAMYLCASSLGGQAGNFGEGSRLTVL.

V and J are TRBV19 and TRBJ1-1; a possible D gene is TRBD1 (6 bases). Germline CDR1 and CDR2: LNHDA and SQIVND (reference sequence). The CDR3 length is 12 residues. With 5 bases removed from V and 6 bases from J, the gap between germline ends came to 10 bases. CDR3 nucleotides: TGTGCCAGTAGTTACAGGGCGGCTGAAGCTTTCTTT. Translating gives CASSYRAAEAFF.

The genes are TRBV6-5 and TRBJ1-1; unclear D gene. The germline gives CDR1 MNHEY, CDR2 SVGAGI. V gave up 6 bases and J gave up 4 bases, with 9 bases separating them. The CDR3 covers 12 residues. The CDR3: CASRLLLTEAFF. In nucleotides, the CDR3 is TGTGCCAGCAGACTATTACTCACTGAAGCTTTCTTT.

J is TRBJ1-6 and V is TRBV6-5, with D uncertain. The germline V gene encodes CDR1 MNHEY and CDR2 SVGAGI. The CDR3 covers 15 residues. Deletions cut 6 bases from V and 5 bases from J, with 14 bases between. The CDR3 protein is CASRNTQVNNSPLHF. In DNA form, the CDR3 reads TGTGCCAGCAGGAATACCCAGGTGAATAATTCACCCCTCCACTTT.

CDR3 sequence: CASSGRGDNEQFF. The CDR3 bases are TGTGCCAGCAGTGGCAGGGGGGACAATGAGCAGTTCTTC. The chain joins TRBV11-3 to TRBJ2-1, with a possible D match to TRBD1 (7 bases). V shed 6 bases and J shed 5 bases, with 11 bases lying between them. The CDR3 runs 13 residues. Germline V lookup: CDR1 SGHNT, CDR2 YENEEA.

CDR3 loop: CSVNPPETQYF. DNA of the CDR3: TGCAGCGTTAACCCTCCGGAGACCCAGTACTTC. The rearrangement links TRBV29-1 to TRBJ2-5; D not certain. Trimming pared 5 bases from V and 5 bases from J, leaving 9 bases between. This CDR3 region has 11 residues. CDR1 is SQVTM and CDR2 is ANQGSEA in the germline V gene.

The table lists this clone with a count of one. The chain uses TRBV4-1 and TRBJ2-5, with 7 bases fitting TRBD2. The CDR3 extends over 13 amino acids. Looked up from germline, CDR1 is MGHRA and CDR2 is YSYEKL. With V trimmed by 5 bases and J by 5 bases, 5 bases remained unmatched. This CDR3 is CASSTSGRETQYF. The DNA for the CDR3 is TGCGCCAGCAGCACCTCCGGGAGGGAGACCCAGTACTTC.

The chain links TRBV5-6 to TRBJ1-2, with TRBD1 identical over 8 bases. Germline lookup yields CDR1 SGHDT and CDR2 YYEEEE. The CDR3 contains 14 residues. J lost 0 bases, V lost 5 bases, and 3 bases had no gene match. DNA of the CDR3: TGTGCCAGCAGGCCGACAGGGGCTAACTATGGCTACACCTTC. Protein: CASRPTGANYGYTF.